This T cell receptor (beta chain) was identified in a study of vaccination effects on CD4 cells after COVID-19. As to this clone: The antigen remains unidentified.

Data came from immunoSEQ multiplex PCR; TCRdb stores just in-frame clones and leaves some out. The sample has about 66,000 clones, roughly 80% seen once. The CDR3 covers 14 residues. Trimming left V 2 bases short and J 5 bases short, with 12 bases between. CDR1 and CDR2 from the germline V gene are SNHLY and FYNNEI. Under the ViraFEST assay, PBMC were stimulated with viral peptide pools so that antigen-specific CD4+ T cells expanded. Sequencing was performed afterwards. It was after approximately 11 days of culture that CD4+ T cells were isolated. The participants, recipients of two vaccine doses, got either BNT162b2 or mRNA-1273.

This receptor was taken from a human donor who received a COVID-19 vaccine. This specimen consisted of CD4+ T cells from PBMCs cultured with HCoV-OC43 spike peptides, obtained after COVID-19 vaccination. Specified subset: HCoV-OC43 spike overlapping peptide pool stimulation. The chain links TRBV2 to TRBJ2-5; D might be TRBD1 or TRBD2, each matching 5 bases. The CDR3 region has the DNA TGTGCCAGCAGTGAAAACGGGGCAGGGGAGACCCAGTACTTC. It specifies CASSENGAGETQYF. Based on the CDR3 plus reference TRBV2 and TRBJ2-5, the full variable domain is EPEVTQTPSHQVTQMGQEVILRCVPISNHLYFYWYRQILGQKVEFLVSFYNNEISEKSEIFDDQFSVERPDGSNFTLKIRSTKLEDSAMYFCASSENGAGETQYFGPGTRLLVL.